The next 26 T cell receptor beta chains were all read from a single sample in a study of blood T cell repertoires in COVID-19. The assay was immunoSEQ multiplex PCR, and TCRdb's table has in-frame clones only and misses some. This sample has about 270,000 clones, with around 90% found just once. Material: PBMCs or T cells enriched from blood (not recorded which). Source of these receptors: a middle-aged woman with acute COVID-19.

This sequence joins TRBV24-1 and TRBJ2-3, with 13 bases identical to TRBD2. J lost 3 bases, V lost 4 bases, and 6 bases had no gene match. Germline V CDR1 and CDR2: KGHDR, SFDVKD. The CDR3 consists of 17 residues. CDR3 protein: CATSDWTSGGLTDTQYF. The CDR3 DNA is TGTGCCACCAGTGACTGGACTAGCGGGGGACTAACAGATACGCAGTATTTT.

The chain employs TRBV2 and TRBJ2-1; 8 positions match TRBD2. This CDR3 region has 14 residues. Trimming took 5 bases from V and 12 from J; bases not matched to a gene: 12. CDR1 is SNHLY and CDR2 is FYNNEI in the germline V gene. CDR3 nucleotide sequence: TGTGCCAGCAGTTCCGGGGGGGCTGGGGCTGTGCAGTTCTTC. Amino acid sequence: CASSSGGAGAVQFF.

The chain links TRBV7-2 to TRBJ1-6; D gene uncertain. There are 13 residues in the CDR3. V was clipped by 1 base and J by 10 bases, with 8 bases between them. The V gene's germline CDR1 is SGHTA and CDR2 FQGNSA. In DNA, the CDR3 is TGTGCCAGCAGCTTAGACCGGGAATCACCCCTCCACTTT. Its protein product is CASSLDRESPLHF.

This chain connects TRBV28 to TRBJ2-5; 8 bases map to TRBD2. Trimming cost V 5 bases and J 3 bases; bases outside gene matches: 8. The CDR3 runs to 15 residues. Germline V gene lookup returns CDR1 MDHEN and CDR2 SYDVKM. This chain's CDR3 is CASSPRGAGEETQYF. DNA of the CDR3: TGTGCCAGCAGTCCAAGAGGAGCGGGAGAAGAGACCCAGTACTTC. Full variable domain (rest looked up from reference TRBV28 and TRBJ2-5): DVKVTQSSRYLVKRTGEKVFLECVQDMDHENMFWYRQDPGLGLRLIYFSYDVKMKEKGDIPEGYSVSREKKERFSLILESASTNQTSMYLCASSPRGAGEETQYFGPGTRLLVL.

V is TRBV18 and J is TRBJ2-3; no definite D call. The germline V gene has CDR1 KGHSH and CDR2 LQKENI. This CDR3 region has 13 residues. V was shortened by 2 bases and J by 4 bases, with 7 bases between the two germline ends. The CDR3 DNA reads TGTGCCAGCTCACCAATTAGTGCAGATACGCAGTATTTT. As protein: CASSPISADTQYF. Full variable domain (outside the CDR3, taken from reference TRBV18 and TRBJ2-3): NAGVMQNPRHLVRRRGQEARLRCSPMKGHSHVYWYRQLPEEGLKFMVYLQKENIIDESGMPKERFSAEFPKEGPSILRIQQVVRGDSAAYFCASSPISADTQYFGPGTRLTVL.

The CDR3 here is CASRIYRFHEAFF. In DNA, the CDR3 is TGTGCCAGCCGAATTTACAGATTCCATGAAGCTTTCTTT. The chain carries TRBV28 and TRBJ1-1; no clear D. The ends were cut back, 8 bases at V and 7 bases at J, with 17 bases in the middle. The CDR3 runs to 13 residues. The germline gives CDR1 MDHEN, CDR2 SYDVKM.

This clone came up a few times. The chain employs TRBV2 and TRBJ1-5; perhaps TRBD1 as D (5 bases). V dropped 6 bases and J dropped 7 bases, with 25 bases sitting between them. There are 17 residues in the CDR3. Germline-derived CDR1 and CDR2 are SNHLY and FYNNEI. CDR3 DNA: TGTGCCAGCAGCCCTAATAGTGGGCAGGGAGGAAGACAGCCCCAGCATTTT. Translating it yields CASSPNSGQGGRQPQHF.

The chain combines TRBV19 with TRBJ1-5, with 8 bases that match TRBD1. Germline-derived CDR1 and CDR2 are LNHDA and SQIVND (reference sequence). CDR3 length equals 14 residues. V lost 5 bases, J lost 7 bases, and 7 bases stayed unmatched. CDR3 DNA sequence: TGTGCCAGTAGTCCCTCAGGGGGCGGCCAGCCCCAGCATTTT. Translating gives CASSPSGGGQPQHF.

V gene TRBV7-2 combines with J gene TRBJ2-7; TRBD2 agrees at 9 bases. The junction had 6 bases not matched to a gene; V was cut back by 3 bases and J by 3 bases. The CDR3 runs to 15 residues. Germline values: CDR1 SGHTA, CDR2 FQGNSA. The CDR3, as DNA: TGTGCCAGCAGCTTGAGCGGGGGGATCAACTACGAGCAGTACTTC. It encodes CASSLSGGINYEQYF. The full variable domain, rest sourced from reference TRBV7-2 and TRBJ2-7, is GAGVSQSPSNKVTEKGKDVELRCDPISGHTALYWYRQSLGQGLEFLIYFQGNSAPDKSGLPSDRFSAERTGGSVSTLTIQRTQQEDSAVYLCASSLSGGINYEQYFGPGTRLTVT.

The genes are TRBV27 and TRBJ2-1, with 7 nucleotides matching TRBD2. Trimming took 8 bases from V and 3 from J; bases not matched to a gene: 7. This CDR3 has 14 residues. Looked up from germline, CDR1 is MNHEY and CDR2 is SMNVEV (reference sequence). CDR3 protein: CASSASGLYNEQFF. The CDR3 nucleotides read TGTGCCAGCTCCGCTAGCGGCCTCTACAATGAGCAGTTCTTC.

The chain couples TRBV19 to TRBJ1-1, with 7 bases fitting TRBD1. Looked up from germline, CDR1 is LNHDA and CDR2 is SQIVND (reference sequence). The CDR3 covers 14 residues. V dropped 3 bases and J dropped 3; count of bases not matched to a gene: 4. The CDR3 loop is CASSIDRADTEAFF. As DNA, the CDR3 is TGTGCCAGTAGTATCGACAGGGCGGACACTGAAGCTTTCTTT.

J is TRBJ2-3 and V is TRBV9; TRBD1 aligns across 9 bases. With 3 bases clipped from V and 8 bases from J, the junction kept 10 bases outside the gene matches. CDR1 is SGDLS and CDR2 is YYNGEE in the germline V gene. The CDR3 is 15 amino acids. This chain's CDR3 is CASSGGTGLLGTQYF. The CDR3 coding sequence is TGTGCCAGCAGCGGTGGGACAGGGCTCTTAGGTACGCAGTATTTT.

The V gene is TRBV24-1, the J gene TRBJ2-1, with 9 nucleotides matching TRBD1. In germline, CDR1 is KGHDR, CDR2 SFDVKD. Trimming removed 7 bases from V and 5 bases from J; junction bases left unmatched: 2. The CDR3 loop spans 13 amino acids. The CDR3: CATRGQGDNEQFF. CDR3 sequence (DNA): TGTGCCACCAGGGGACAGGGTGACAATGAGCAGTTCTTC.

This chain joins TRBV5-1 and TRBJ1-3; 7 nucleotides align to TRBD1. V trimming: 1 base; J trimming: 8 bases; junction bases outside the gene matches: 12. This CDR3 contains 16 residues. The germline gives CDR1 SGHRS, CDR2 YFSETQ. The CDR3 region is CASSLTPTGNMHTIYF. The CDR3 DNA follows: TGCGCCAGCAGCTTGACACCGACAGGGAACATGCACACCATATATTTT.

The J gene is TRBJ1-5, the V gene TRBV10-3; TRBD1 aligns across 7 bases. The germline gives CDR1 ENHRY, CDR2 SYGVKD. The V segment lost 3 bases and the J segment 5 bases; nucleotides outside the gene matches: 1. This CDR3 has 13 amino acids. The chain's CDR3 is CAISEGGDQPQHF. CDR3 nucleotide sequence: TGTGCCATCAGTGAAGGGGGCGATCAGCCCCAGCATTTT.

V gene TRBV19 combines with J gene TRBJ1-5; 7 bases fit TRBD1. V lost 5 bases, J lost 6 bases, and 10 bases stayed unmatched. CDR1 is LNHDA, CDR2 SQIVND, per germline (reference sequence). CDR3 length: 15 amino acids. In DNA, the CDR3 is TGTGCCAGTAGTCCCGGACAGGTGAGTGGTCAGCCCCAGCATTTT. Encoded protein: CASSPGQVSGQPQHF.

This chain uses TRBV19 with TRBJ2-3; D is uncertain. The CDR3 loop spans 14 amino acids. Trimming took 4 bases from V and 4 from J, leaving 12 bases between them. Germline lookup yields CDR1 LNHDA and CDR2 SQIVND (reference sequence). CDR3 nucleotides: TGTGCCAGTAGTAGTGCCCCTGTAGCAGATACGCAGTATTTT. Translated: CASSSAPVADTQYF.

This chain joins TRBV7-8 and TRBJ1-2, with TRBD1 matching over 8 bases. Germline V CDR1 and CDR2: SGHVS, FQNEAQ. The CDR3 contains 15 residues. V was clipped by 1 base and J by 4 bases; unmatched bases: 5. The DNA for the CDR3 is TGTGCCAGCAGCTTAGGGGACAGGAACGCCTATGGCTACACCTTC. The encoded protein is CASSLGDRNAYGYTF.

The chain is built from TRBV28 and TRBJ1-4; 9 nucleotides align to TRBD1. CDR1 MDHEN and CDR2 SYDVKM come from the germline V gene. With 5 bases clipped from V and 0 bases from J, the junction kept 7 bases outside the gene matches. The CDR3 is 17 amino acids. This CDR3 reads CASSPQGARPTNEKLFF. The CDR3 bases are TGTGCCAGCAGTCCACAGGGGGCCCGACCAACTAATGAAAAACTGTTTTTT.

As concerns this clone: Being one base from a much bigger clone, this may be a read error. The rearrangement links TRBV2 to TRBJ1-1; the D gene is possibly TRBD1 (6 bases). With 5 bases removed from V and 1 base from J, the gap between germline ends came to 8 bases. Germline V gene lookup returns CDR1 SNHLY and CDR2 FYNNEI. This CDR3 has 13 residues. CDR3 region: CASSRTANTEAFF. DNA of the CDR3: TGTGCCAGCAGTCGGACAGCGAACACTGAAGCTTTCTTT.

This chain joins TRBV7-9 and TRBJ1-5, with TRBD1 matching 7 bases. The CDR3 sequence is 14 residues long. The germline V gene encodes CDR1 SEHNR and CDR2 FQNEAQ (reference sequence). The trim removed 4 bases at V and 1 base at J, leaving 1 base unmatched. The CDR3 sequence is CASSSGQSNQPQHF. In nucleotides, the CDR3 is TGTGCCAGCAGCTCGGGACAGAGCAATCAGCCCCAGCATTTT.

The CDR3, as DNA: TGTGCCAGTAGTATCCTAGCGGGAGGCCCCACAGATACGCAGTATTTT. It is translated as CASSILAGGPTDTQYF. The rearrangement links TRBV19 to TRBJ2-3; 11 bases align to TRBD2. Trimming took 3 bases from V and 2 from J; bases not matched to a gene: 4. CDR1 is LNHDA, CDR2 SQIVND, per germline (reference sequence). The CDR3 is 16 amino acids.

This chain uses TRBV18 with TRBJ1-4, with TRBD1 matching over 7 bases. Germline V gene data show CDR1 as KGHSH and CDR2 as LQKENI. Unmatched junction bases numbered 8, after V lost 8 bases and J lost 8 bases. The CDR3 covers 13 residues. The CDR3 region is CASTGGQAEKLFF. In DNA form, the CDR3 reads TGTGCCAGCACCGGAGGACAGGCGGAAAAACTGTTTTTT.

The CDR3 here is CAWSGTRGSPLHF. As DNA, the CDR3 is TGTGCCTGGAGTGGGACAAGGGGTTCACCCCTCCACTTT. This chain joins TRBV30 and TRBJ1-6; D is perhaps TRBD1 (5 bases). The V and J ends lost 1 base and 9 bases respectively, with 10 bases between them. The germline V gene encodes CDR1 GTSNPN and CDR2 SVGIG (reference sequence). This CDR3 contains 13 residues. The complete variable domain, with remaining parts taken from reference TRBV30 and TRBJ1-6, reads SQTIHQWPATLVQPVGSPLSLECTVEGTSNPNLYWYRQAAGRGLQLLFYSVGIGQISSEVPQNLSASRPQDRQFILSSKKLLLSDSGFYLCAWSGTRGSPLHFGNGTRLTVT.

The rearrangement links TRBV2 to TRBJ1-5; TRBD1 aligns across 9 bases. This CDR3 comprises 13 residues. Per germline, CDR1 SNHLY and CDR2 FYNNEI. Trimming at V came to 6 bases and at J to 7 bases, leaving 4 bases not matched to a gene. The CDR3 is CASRDRGGQPQHF. Here the CDR3 DNA reads TGTGCCAGCAGGGACAGGGGTGGCCAGCCCCAGCATTTT.

The rearrangement uses TRBV5-1 and TRBJ1-1, with D tentatively TRBD1 (5 bases). The CDR3 extends over 14 amino acids. Looked up from germline, CDR1 is SGHRS and CDR2 is YFSETQ. Between the trimmed V and J ends, which lost 5 bases and 2 bases, there was a span of 13 bases. The CDR3 loop is CASSVRGSNTEAFF. The CDR3 nucleotides read TGCGCCAGCAGTGTTAGGGGCTCCAACACTGAAGCTTTCTTT.